This TCR beta chain was sequenced for a study of T cells in localized non-small cell lung cancer (dated by TCRdb to 2018 to 2021). About the full investigation: The study analyzed T cell repertoires of 200 to 250 early-stage NSCLC patients, comparing tumors and uninvolved tumor-adjacent lungs. The cohort comprised around 240 treatment-naïve NSCLC patients with resected, localized lung tumors. A mean age of approximately 70 years was recorded for the NSCLC patients, of whom some 130 were male and more than 95 were female. General conclusions and limits of the study: Higher T cell density in blood was associated with longer overall survival, whereas higher clonality in adjacent lung was associated with shorter survival. Because multi-region tumor sequencing was not performed, intratumor heterogeneity could not be ruled out. The highest T cell clonality was observed in uninvolved tumor-adjacent lung, where clonality exceeded that of tumor, suggesting that antigenic responses were more focused in uninvolved tumor-adjacent lung. Because the study design was exploratory, TCR variables were selected using unadjusted p-values without false-discovery rate correction. A median of roughly 60 of the top 100 tumor clones were detected in paired uninvolved adjacent lung, and some 29 of these tumor clones were also found among the top 100 clones of the paired uninvolved adjacent lung.

Note on this clone: Its recognized antigen is unknown. It has no much larger one-base neighbor in the sample; base qualities were not kept.

The immunoSEQ Assay was used to sequence TCR beta CDR3 regions from DNA. As for how the authors treated the data: T cell density was computed as TCR beta template counts normalized to usable DNA estimated by amplifying housekeeping genes. Richness was estimated with the preseqR package, extrapolating to 400,000 templates for PBMC samples and 120,000 templates for tissue samples. Clonality was taken to be one minus Pielou's evenness. Differential abundance testing on productive amino-acid clonotypes, with a minimum total count of 5 and an alpha of 0.1, was used to identify tissue-enriched TCRs. The Jaccard Index and the Morisita Overlap Index were used to quantify repertoire overlap between compartments. GLIPH grouped TCR beta CDR3s together with public tetramer-defined viral CDR3s, and a viral motif had to include at least three viral sequences and also show V-gene enrichment. TCRdb took this table from immuneACCESS and kept in-frame rearrangements with V and J called. Such tables lack part of the clones; where checked against another copy, unresolved V genes explain under half of the gap, and the rest is unexplained. That table furnishes V, J and clone size, whereas the DNA furnished D and trimming. For this sample the table gives some 11,000 clones, of which 80% to 90% were detected only once. The ten largest clonotypes hold 15% to 20% of the sample.

CDR1 SNHLY and CDR2 FYNNEI are derived from the germline V gene. The CDR3, cysteine through phenylalanine, is 12 amino acids long. Only the CDR3 part of the read is kept: 36 bases, read in frame from the first base. V is reduced by 2 bases and J by 8 bases, leaving a spacing of 9 bases between them. At diagnosis, tumor, uninvolved tumor-adjacent lung and peripheral blood were collected and then preserved as a mix of FFPE and fresh-frozen material. For TCR repertoire profiling, blood samples were analyzed in the form of peripheral blood mononuclear cells. Sequencing was performed on peripheral blood, taken before any cancer treatment. The clonotype originates from a male donor aged 60 or over with stage I lung adenocarcinoma. The sequence links TRBV2 to TRBJ1-2; TRBD1 is a possible D gene, resting on 5 matching bases. The nucleotide sequence is given as TGTGCCAGCAGTGAACGGGGGTACGGCTACACCTTC. It is translated as CASSERGYGYTF.